The entry below gives a single T cell receptor (beta chain) sequence along with its context. Its antigen remains unknown. The record originates from a study of CD8+CD57+ T cells in acquired aplastic anemia. Study context: Average DNA yield from sorted CD4+ and CD8+ cells was about 2.9 ug. Healthy donor CD4+ samples were sequenced to a depth that averaged roughly 10 million reads.

Findings of the study overall: Levels of CD8+ Simpson's diversity were not significantly distinct in patients versus controls. The same twenty-nine CD8+ CDR3 sequences occurred in patients and in controls.

TCR beta VDJ and CDR3 profiling used genomic DNA as template. One entry per CDR3 protein results from TCRdb running MiXCR on the reads. The sample holds approximately 70,000 distinct CDR3 sequences, under 55% seen once. The clonotype comes from a human donor in good health, serving as a control. The specimen sequenced was sorted CD4+, CD8+, or CD8+CD57+ T cells (not recorded which) from PBMCs.

In DNA form, the CDR3 reads TGCAGCGTAGCGGCGACCTCCTACGAGCAGTACTTC. Translating it yields CSVAATSYEQYF. The genes are TRBV29-1 and TRBJ2-7, with D perhaps matching TRBD2 (5 bases). CDR3 length: 12 residues. Germline assignment: CDR1 SQVTM and CDR2 ANQGSEA. Trimming pared 6 bases from V and 0 bases from J, leaving 9 bases between.